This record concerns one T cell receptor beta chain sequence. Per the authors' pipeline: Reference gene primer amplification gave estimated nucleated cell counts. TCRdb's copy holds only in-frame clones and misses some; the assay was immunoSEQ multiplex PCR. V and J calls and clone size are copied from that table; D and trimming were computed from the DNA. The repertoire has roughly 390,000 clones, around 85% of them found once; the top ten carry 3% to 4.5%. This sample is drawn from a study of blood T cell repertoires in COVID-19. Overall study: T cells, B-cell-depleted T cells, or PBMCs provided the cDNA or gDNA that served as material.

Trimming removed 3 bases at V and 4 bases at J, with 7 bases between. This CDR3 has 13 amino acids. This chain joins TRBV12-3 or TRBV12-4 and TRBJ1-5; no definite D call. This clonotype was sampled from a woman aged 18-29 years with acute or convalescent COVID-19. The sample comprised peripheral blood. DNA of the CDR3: TGTGCCAGCAGTTTCGAGAGAAATCAGCCCCAGCATTTT. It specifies CASSFERNQPQHF.